This T cell receptor (beta chain) was captured in a study of blood T cell repertoires in COVID-19. Study-level information: Samples came from the United States, Italy and Spain, spanning acute and convalescent COVID-19. T cells, B-cell-depleted T cells, or PBMCs provided the cDNA or gDNA that served as material.

Produced via immunoSEQ multiplex PCR; TCRdb's table is partial and in-frame only. The sample lists approximately 30,000 clones; roughly 84% were seen once. Sequencing was carried out using peripheral blood. The sequence derives from a man in his 70s with active COVID-19.

The CDR3 DNA sequence: TGTGCCAGCAGCTTTATAGCGGGGTTGGCAGATACGCAGTATTTT. This sequence encodes CASSFIAGLADTQYF. The chain is built from TRBV11-1 and TRBJ2-3; 8 positions match TRBD2. This CDR3 is 15 amino acids long. Germline loops: CDR1 SGHAT, CDR2 FQDESV (reference sequence). V lost 3 bases, J lost 4 bases, and 6 bases stayed unmatched. The whole variable domain, filled in from reference TRBV11-1 and TRBJ2-3, reads EAEVAQSPRYKITEKSQAVAFWCDPISGHATLYWYRQILGQGPELLVQFQDESVVDDSQLPKDRFSAERLKGVDSTLKIQPAELGDSAMYLCASSFIAGLADTQYFGPGTRLTVL.